The 26 T cell receptor beta chains reported below all come from one sample, sequenced in a study of blood T cell repertoires in COVID-19. Sequenced by immunoSEQ multiplex PCR; TCRdb stores in-frame clones only, minus some. The table lists 150,000 to 200,000 clones, 80% to 90% of them singletons. Sequences were obtained from peripheral blood. These receptors were collected from a woman in her 70s with COVID-19, enrolled during active disease.

The rearrangement joins TRBV27 to TRBJ2-5; the D gene is possibly TRBD2 (5 bases). Germline V CDR1 and CDR2: MNHEY, SMNVEV (reference sequence). The CDR3 is 14 amino acids. V dropped 8 bases and J dropped 8 bases, with 21 bases sitting between them. The CDR3 loop is CASSRGASSPTQYF. CDR3 coding DNA: TGTGCCAGCTCCCGGGGTGCGTCTAGCCCCACCCAGTACTTC.

The rearrangement links TRBV4-3 to TRBJ2-7, with TRBD2 identical over 9 bases. The CDR3 length is 15 residues. Germline V lookup: CDR1 LGHNA, CDR2 YSLEER. The V segment lost 3 bases and the J segment 3 bases; nucleotides outside the gene matches: 6. The CDR3 protein is CASSHLSGSLYEQYF. DNA for the CDR3: TGCGCCAGCAGCCACCTTAGCGGGAGCCTCTACGAGCAGTACTTC.

The V gene is TRBV6-5, the J gene TRBJ2-7; tentative D call: TRBD2 (6 bases). The CDR3 loop spans 15 amino acids. Germline V lookup: CDR1 MNHEY, CDR2 SVGAGI. The germline V and J ends were trimmed by 4 bases and 2 bases, with 15 bases remaining between them. In nucleotides, the CDR3 is TGTGCCAGCAGTTGGAGTACGGGACTCCCCTACGAGCAGTACTTC. Translating it yields CASSWSTGLPYEQYF.

The rearrangement uses TRBV18 and TRBJ2-1, with D maybe TRBD2 (5 bases). The germline gives CDR1 KGHSH, CDR2 LQKENI. The CDR3 is made up of 15 amino acids. V lost 2 bases to trimming and J lost 4 bases, with 12 bases between them. This CDR3 is CASSPTAGVYNEQFF. CDR3 DNA: TGTGCCAGCTCACCAACCGCGGGTGTATACAATGAGCAGTTCTTC.

The chain has TRBV30 and TRBJ2-4; a weak D match, TRBD1 (6 bases). CDR1 is GTSNPN, CDR2 SVGIG, per germline (reference sequence). Trimming left V 0 bases short and J 4 bases short, with 10 bases between. The CDR3 runs 14 residues. The CDR3 here is CAWSVGDIKNIQYF. CDR3 in DNA: TGTGCCTGGAGTGTTGGGGACATTAAAAACATTCAGTACTTC.

This clone was detected only once. The gene calls are TRBV6-6 and TRBJ1-6, with D possibly being TRBD1 (6 bases). Trimming shortened V by 0 bases and J by 9 bases, and 12 bases separated the two germline ends. CDR3 size: 15 residues. CDR1 and CDR2 from the germline V gene are MNHNY and SVGAGI (reference sequence). CDR3 in DNA: TGTGCCAGCAGTTACTCTCAGGGGAGTAGTTCACCCCTCCACTTT. Translation: CASSYSQGSSSPLHF.

The chain employs TRBV2 and TRBJ2-7; maybe TRBD1 (6 bases). V gave up 6 bases and J gave up 5 bases, with 20 bases separating them. This CDR3 region has 15 residues. Germline V gene data show CDR1 as SNHLY and CDR2 as FYNNEI. CDR3 nucleotide sequence: TGTGCCAGCAGGGGGGCCCTTTCGCAACCCCACGAGCAGTACTTC. Its protein product is CASRGALSQPHEQYF.

The V gene is TRBV6-5, the J gene TRBJ2-1; TRBD1 matches at 7 bases. With 2 bases clipped from V and 8 bases from J, the junction kept 9 bases outside the gene matches. Germline CDR1 is MNHEY and CDR2 is SVGAGI. This CDR3 has 15 amino acids. The CDR3 loop is CASSYAGTARDEQFF. The CDR3 DNA reads TGTGCCAGCAGTTACGCCGGGACAGCGAGGGATGAGCAGTTCTTC.

The chain uses TRBV19 and TRBJ2-6; TRBD1 matches 7 bases. This CDR3 contains 18 residues. Germline values: CDR1 LNHDA, CDR2 SQIVND (reference sequence). Germline trimming cut 3 bases from V and 3 bases from J; bases unmatched to any gene: 11. CDR3: CASSIGRQGHGGANVLTF. The CDR3 DNA sequence: TGTGCCAGTAGTATCGGCAGACAGGGCCATGGTGGGGCCAACGTCCTGACTTTC.

This clone was recorded once. The V and J genes are TRBV6-2 or TRBV6-3 and TRBJ2-7, with 9 bases matching TRBD2. Germline trimming cut 5 bases from V and 0 bases from J; bases unmatched to any gene: 5. Germline loops: CDR1 MNHEY, CDR2 SVGEGT. The CDR3 has 15 amino acids. The CDR3 region has the DNA TGTGCCAGCAGTAGGGCGGGAGGGTACTCCTACGAGCAGTACTTC. Its translation: CASSRAGGYSYEQYF.

V gene TRBV28 combines with J gene TRBJ2-7; a weak D match, TRBD2 (6 bases). Germline V gene data show CDR1 as MDHEN and CDR2 as SYDVKM. The CDR3 covers 17 residues. Between the trimmed V and J ends, which lost 3 bases and 4 bases, there was a span of 22 bases. CDR3 sequence: CASSFSRGRRGGYEQYF. The CDR3, as DNA: TGTGCCAGCAGTTTTTCCAGAGGAAGGAGGGGTGGTTACGAGCAGTACTTC.

This chain joins TRBV18 and TRBJ2-5; 11 bases fit TRBD1. CDR1 is KGHSH, CDR2 LQKENI, per germline. The J segment lost 5 bases and the V segment lost 3 bases, leaving 2 bases of the junction unmatched. The CDR3 contains 14 residues. This CDR3 reads CASSPGDRGETQYF. For the CDR3, the DNA is TGTGCCAGCTCACCGGGGGACAGGGGGGAGACCCAGTACTTC.

This clone occurred a few times. This chain links TRBV5-1 with TRBJ2-7, with 10 bases that match TRBD1. The trim removed 7 bases at V and 3 bases at J, leaving 7 bases unmatched. In germline, CDR1 is SGHRS, CDR2 YFSETQ. There are 14 residues in the CDR3. The CDR3 is CASQEGQGSYEQYF. In DNA, the CDR3 is TGCGCCAGCCAGGAGGGACAGGGGAGCTACGAGCAGTACTTC.

CDR3 loop: CASSRRLAGGAGELFF. In DNA form, the CDR3 reads TGTGCCAGCAGCCGCCGACTAGCGGGAGGTGCCGGGGAGCTGTTTTTT. This chain connects TRBV3-1 (or the pseudogene TRBV3-2) to TRBJ2-2; 13 nucleotides agree with TRBD2. CDR1 LGHDT and CDR2 YNNKEL come from the germline V gene (reference sequence). The J segment lost 6 bases and the V segment lost 4 bases, leaving 5 bases of the junction unmatched. This CDR3 is 16 amino acids long.

CDR3 sequence: CASSSRTGAAGNTIYF. DNA of the CDR3: TGTGCCAGCAGTTCAAGAACAGGGGCGGCCGGAAACACCATATATTTT. The J gene is TRBJ1-3, the V gene TRBV28, with TRBD1 identical over 7 bases. The germline V gene encodes CDR1 MDHEN and CDR2 SYDVKM. V was clipped by 4 bases and J by 4 bases; unmatched bases: 10. The CDR3 has 16 amino acids.

This clone occurred once. The chain carries TRBV6-1 and TRBJ2-3; 7 bases are shared with TRBD2. From germline, CDR1 is MNHNS and CDR2 SASEGT. The CDR3 loop spans 13 amino acids. V was clipped by 2 bases and J by 6 bases; unmatched bases: 2. This CDR3 reads CASSEQGGDTQYF. The DNA for the CDR3 is TGTGCCAGCAGTGAACAGGGAGGGGATACGCAGTATTTT.

The chain links TRBV4-1 to TRBJ1-6; TRBD1 matches 10 bases. V was clipped by 1 base and J by 9 bases; unmatched bases: 6. Germline CDR1 MGHRA, CDR2 YSYEKL. There are 16 residues in the CDR3. Here the CDR3 reads CASSQVLGTGVSPLHF. The DNA for the CDR3 is TGCGCCAGCAGCCAAGTTTTGGGGACAGGGGTTTCACCCCTCCACTTT.

The CDR3 region has the DNA TGTGCCAGCAGCCAAGATATGAGCGGGTCCTACAATGAGCAGTTCTTC. Protein product: CASSQDMSGSYNEQFF. The chain joins TRBV3-1 (or the pseudogene TRBV3-2) to TRBJ2-1; TRBD2 is a possible D gene (6 bases). Trimming shortened V by 0 bases and J by 1 base, and 10 bases separated the two germline ends. The CDR3 has 16 residues. Germline CDR1 reads LGHDT; CDR2 reads YNNKEL (reference sequence).

This chain joins TRBV6-5 and TRBJ2-7, with D tentatively TRBD1 (6 bases). The CDR3 loop spans 13 amino acids. The V and J ends lost 6 bases and 7 bases respectively, with 16 bases between them. The germline CDR1 and CDR2 sequences are MNHEY and SVGAGI. CDR3 region: CASRLTGQGEQYF. CDR3 nucleotides: TGTGCCAGCAGATTGACGGGGCAGGGGGAGCAGTACTTC.

This clone has just one count. The chain joins TRBV20-1 to TRBJ1-2; no definite D call. This CDR3 is built from 11 residues. CDR1 DFQATT and CDR2 SNEGSKA come from the germline V gene (reference sequence). V was pared by 0 bases and J by 7 bases, with 6 bases between. DNA for the CDR3: TGCAGTGCTAGAGACGTCGTTGGCTACACCTTC. It translates to CSARDVVGYTF.

V gene TRBV4-1 combines with J gene TRBJ2-7; the match to TRBD2 covers 10 bases. The CDR3 runs to 16 residues. V lost 3 bases to trimming and J lost 6 bases; unmatched junction nucleotides: 11. In germline, CDR1 is MGHRA, CDR2 YSYEKL. CDR3 nucleotides: TGCGCCAGCAGCCACAGCAACCGGATAGCGGGAGGCGAGCAGTACTTC. As protein: CASSHSNRIAGGEQYF.

Only one count was recorded for this clone. The chain employs TRBV6-1 and TRBJ1-1; D is undetermined. Germline V gene sequence: CDR1 MNHNS, CDR2 SASEGT. Deletions cut 2 bases from V and 3 bases from J, with 10 bases between. The CDR3 covers 14 residues. In nucleotides, the CDR3 is TGTGCCAGCAGTGAATCACTCGGGTACACTGAAGCTTTCTTT. This sequence encodes CASSESLGYTEAFF.

The chain is built from TRBV7-2 and TRBJ1-5; 11 nucleotides agree with TRBD1. V lost 5 bases to trimming and J lost 7 bases; unmatched junction nucleotides: 4. The germline CDR1 and CDR2 sequences are SGHTA and FQGNSA. The CDR3 has 14 residues. CDR3 protein: CASSQGQGAQPQHF. The CDR3 nucleotides read TGTGCCAGCAGCCAAGGACAGGGGGCCCAGCCCCAGCATTTT.

V usage is TRBV19 and J usage is TRBJ2-5; weak D call: TRBD1 (5 bases). CDR1 and CDR2 from the germline V gene are LNHDA and SQIVND (reference sequence). V was trimmed by 3 bases and J by 2 bases, leaving 13 bases between them. The CDR3 is 15 residues long. The CDR3 is CASSIDSDGQETQYF. The CDR3 nucleotides are TGTGCCAGTAGTATTGACAGCGATGGGCAAGAGACCCAGTACTTC. Supplemented by reference TRBV19 and TRBJ2-5, the full variable domain reads DGGITQSPKYLFRKEGQNVTLSCEQNLNHDAMYWYRQDPGQGLRLIYYSQIVNDFQKGDIAEGYSVSREKKESFPLTVTSAQKNPTAFYLCASSIDSDGQETQYFGPGTRLLVL.

The sample holds one count of this clone. The chain combines TRBV7-9 with TRBJ2-1; TRBD2 matches 13 bases. CDR3 length: 17 amino acids. J gave up 1 base and V 5 bases, and 5 bases lay outside the gene matches. Looked up from germline, CDR1 is SEHNR and CDR2 is FQNEAQ (reference sequence). The CDR3 region has the DNA TGTGCCAGCAGCCAGGGACTAGCGGGATTTTCCTACAATGAGCAGTTCTTC. Translating it yields CASSQGLAGFSYNEQFF.

The chain links TRBV6-4 to TRBJ1-2, with TRBD1 identical over 8 bases. The germline V gene has CDR1 MRHNA and CDR2 SNTAGT. CDR3 length equals 15 residues. The V segment lost 7 bases and the J segment 8 bases; nucleotides outside the gene matches: 15. The DNA for the CDR3 is TGTGCCAGCAAGATCGACTGGCAGGGGGCTGTCGGCTACACCTTC. Protein: CASKIDWQGAVGYTF.